This T cell receptor beta chain was recovered during a study of OX40 agonist ivuxolimab in advanced cancers. As to this clone: Its specificity is unknown.

General study findings and limits: Expanded peripheral T-cell antigen specificity went undetermined.

Sequenced by immunoSEQ multiplex PCR; TCRdb stores in-frame clones only, minus some. Among over 75,000 clones listed, 90% were seen once. The V and J ends lost 5 bases and 7 bases, in that order; junction bases with no gene match: 7. The length of the CDR3 is 15 residues. Germline-derived CDR1 and CDR2 are MNHEY and SVGAGI. The timepoints at which blood was sampled were baseline, cycle 4 day 1, and cycle 7 day 1. This sample comprised CD4+ or CD8+ T cells sorted from blood, obtained in a trial of the OX40 agonist ivuxolimab. The chain joins TRBV6-5 to TRBJ1-4; 10 nucleotides align to TRBD1. The TCR originated in an adult with an advanced solid tumor such as melanoma, head and neck, liver or kidney cancer. This CDR3 is CASSIDRGPPEKLFF. CDR3 coding DNA: TGTGCCAGCAGTATTGACAGGGGGCCCCCTGAAAAACTGTTTTTT.